The clone carrying this T cell receptor (beta chain) was detected many times. Its cognate antigen is unknown. The data were taken from a study of naive and memory T cell subsets. Findings of the study overall: Over 95% of naive TCR sequences appeared only once after error correction, unlike memory subsets.

Between the trimmed V and J ends, which lost 1 base and 4 bases, there was a span of 11 bases. Germline V gene lookup returns CDR1 SGHDT and CDR2 YYEEEE. The CDR3 extends over 14 amino acids. Both TRBC1 and TRBC2 were covered by a beta constant-region primer of two equimolar oligonucleotides. An oligonucleotide with the SP2 primer and a 12-nucleotide UMI was ligated to the cDNA 3' end. Four rounds of PCR amplified the ligated cDNA using nested alpha and beta constant-region primers plus SP2. TCRdb re-called the UMI-ligation and nested PCR reads through MiXCR, storing one row per CDR3 protein. The sample yields approximately 89,000 distinct CDR3 sequences, 7% to 7.5% seen once.

The receptor was isolated from a human donor in good health. Input material: central memory CD4+ T cells from blood. V gene TRBV5-6 combines with J gene TRBJ1-2, with no clear D. The CDR3 DNA sequence: TGTGCCAGCAGCTTGCGCCAAGATTTCTATGGCTACACCTTC. Amino acids: CASSLRQDFYGYTF.